This T cell receptor (beta chain) was captured by sequencing in a study of blood T cell repertoires in COVID-19. Study overall: T cells, B-cell-depleted T cells, or PBMCs provided the cDNA or gDNA that served as material.

Enrollment of patients from Seattle took place during active infection, with longitudinal follow-up. This table comes from immunoSEQ multiplex PCR, and its TCRdb copy is limited to in-frame clones, with some not included. This sample has 250,000 to 350,000 clones, with under 85% found just once. This clone was detected only a few times. Germline V gene lookup returns CDR1 SNHLY and CDR2 FYNNEI. Trimming removed 8 bases from V and 7 bases from J; junction bases left unmatched: 14. CDR3 length: 14 amino acids. J is TRBJ2-7 and V is TRBV2, with 7 positions matching TRBD1. The sample comprised peripheral blood. The source is a human donor with COVID-19, enrolled during active disease. The donor label of this sample is uncertain. The CDR3 here is CASHFDRAGGEQYF. The CDR3 DNA reads TGTGCCAGCCACTTCGACAGGGCAGGCGGAGAGCAGTACTTC.